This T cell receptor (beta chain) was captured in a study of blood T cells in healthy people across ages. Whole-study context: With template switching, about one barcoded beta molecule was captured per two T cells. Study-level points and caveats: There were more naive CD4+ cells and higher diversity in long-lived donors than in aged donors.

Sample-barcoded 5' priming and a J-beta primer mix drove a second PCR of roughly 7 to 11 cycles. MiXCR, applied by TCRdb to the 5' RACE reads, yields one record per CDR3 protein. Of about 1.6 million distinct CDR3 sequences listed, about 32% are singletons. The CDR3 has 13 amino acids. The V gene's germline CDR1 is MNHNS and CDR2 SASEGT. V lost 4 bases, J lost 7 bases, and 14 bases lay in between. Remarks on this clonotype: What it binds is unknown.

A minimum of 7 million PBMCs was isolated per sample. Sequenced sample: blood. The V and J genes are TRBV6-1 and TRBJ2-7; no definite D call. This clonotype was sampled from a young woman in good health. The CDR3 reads CASSGQAVGEQYF. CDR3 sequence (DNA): TGTGCCAGCAGTGGCCAGGCCGTCGGGGAGCAGTACTTC.